Here is one T cell receptor (beta chain) with its context. What this receptor recognizes is not known. Base qualities are not at hand, and no much larger clone is one base apart. From the germline V gene, CDR1 is MDHEN and CDR2 is SYDVKM. Relative to germline, V is 8 bases shorter and J is 3 bases shorter, with 8 bases between their ends. Its CDR3 holds 12 amino acids, cysteine through phenylalanine. Only CDR3 DNA remains: 36 bases, in frame from the first base. These data belong to a study of OX40 agonist ivuxolimab in advanced cancers. Broadly, across the study: Ivuxolimab was an agonistic, fully human IgG2 monoclonal antibody directed against OX40 (CD134), a costimulatory receptor. Intravenous ivuxolimab was administered to patients every 2 weeks at six dose levels: 0.01, 0.1, 0.3, 1.5, 3 and 10 mg/kg. Among the 50 to 55 dose-escalation patients, about 19 had hepatocellular carcinoma, 15 melanoma, 9 renal cell carcinoma and 9 head and neck cancer. A male proportion of around 80% and a mean age of approximately 61 years, ranging from 23 to 79, were recorded for the dose-escalation cohort. Patients were allowed to have had prior anti-PD-1, anti-PD-L1 or anti-CTLA-4 therapy, and more than 30% of the dose-escalation patients had previously received checkpoint inhibitors. Three dose-escalation patients achieved partial responses, one with hepatocellular carcinoma and two with cutaneous melanoma. Peripheral TCRbeta sequencing aimed to test whether ivuxolimab altered TCR sequence diversity and caused clonal T-cell expansion. The monotherapy dose-escalation portion (N ≈ 55 patients) of the phase I ivuxolimab trial is reported in the paper.

Summary of the overall study and its limitations: The antigen specificity of the clonally expanded peripheral T cells was not determined. In the 0.1-3.0 mg/kg groups, partial responders were among the patients with the lowest normalized peripheral clonal expansion, particularly in CD8+ T cells. On average, CD8+ T cells showed more expanded clones than CD4+ T cells after ivuxolimab. Low levels of normalized T-cell clonal expansion were also shown by some nonresponding patients. Clonal expansion of both CD4+ and CD8+ blood T cells was observed from baseline to week 6 at doses 0.1 to 3.0 mg/kg.

To sequence the TCRbeta CDR3 region, genomic DNA was isolated from the sorted cells. The immunoSEQ Assay was used to sequence the TCRbeta CDR3 regions. Imported from immuneACCESS, the table was reduced by TCRdb to in-frame sequences with V and J called. These copies leave out some clones; in studies compared against another copy, an unresolved V gene accounts for under half, and the cause of the remainder is not known. The sample has 65,000 to 75,000 clones on record, over 65% of them singletons. The ten largest clones represent 5% to 6.5% of the sample. The trial excluded patients who had a history of autoimmune disease or were on systemic immunosuppression. Peripheral blood for TCR sequencing was collected from all dose cohorts at baseline, on cycle 4 day 1, and on cycle 7 day 1. The samples were drawn from a first-in-human, open-label, multicenter phase I dose-escalation trial of ivuxolimab. Adults with locally advanced or metastatic melanoma, renal cell carcinoma, hepatocellular carcinoma or head and neck squamous cell carcinoma were enrolled in the trial. Before TCR sequencing, CD4+ T cells and CD8+ T cells were sorted from peripheral blood as separate populations.

The receptor's source is an adult with an advanced solid tumor such as melanoma, head and neck, liver or kidney cancer. The source material was CD4+ or CD8+ T cells sorted from blood, sampled in a trial of the OX40 agonist ivuxolimab. In this chain, TRBV28 is recombined with TRBJ2-1; the D segment may tentatively be TRBD1 or TRBD2, each giving 5 matched bases. The DNA sequence is given as TGTGCCAGCTTTGGGGGCTACAATGAGCAGTTCTTC. It encodes CASFGGYNEQFF.